This entry lists 20 T cell receptor beta chains sequenced from one sample in a study of cytomegalovirus exposure and HLA in healthy donors. The assay was immunoSEQ multiplex PCR, and TCRdb's table has in-frame clones only and misses some. The sample holds some 59,000 clones, around 90% seen once. Sequencing was done on a sample of PBMCs. Receptor source: a woman aged 18-29 years in good health and CMV-seropositive.

The rearrangement links TRBV29-1 to TRBJ2-5; 7 bases are a match to TRBD2. CDR3 length: 14 residues. The junction had 10 bases not matched to a gene; V was cut back by 4 bases and J by 5 bases. Germline loops: CDR1 SQVTM, CDR2 ANQGSEA. The CDR3 nucleotides read TGCAGCGTTGGGTCTTGGCGGGGGTCTGAGACCCAGTACTTC. Encoded protein: CSVGSWRGSETQYF.

V is TRBV2 and J is TRBJ2-5, with D unresolved. This CDR3 contains 9 residues. The germline gives CDR1 SNHLY, CDR2 FYNNEI. The CDR3 nucleotides are TGTGCTTTGCGAGAGACCCAGTACTTC. Its translation: CALRETQYF. Full variable domain (outside the CDR3, taken from reference TRBV2 and TRBJ2-5): EPEVTQTPSHQVTQMGQEVILRCVPISNHLYFYWYRQILGQKVEFLVSFYNNEISEKSEIFDDQFSVERPDGSNFTLKIRSTKLEDSAMYFCALRETQYFGPGTRLLVL.

The chain carries TRBV9 and TRBJ1-1; D remains unclear. Germline CDR1 reads SGDLS; CDR2 reads YYNGEE. The CDR3 sequence is 17 residues long. The ends were cut back, 0 bases at V and 1 base at J, with 16 bases in the middle. The CDR3 reads CASSVGFGSGSNTEAFF. CDR3 in DNA: TGTGCCAGCAGCGTAGGTTTCGGATCGGGGTCGAACACTGAAGCTTTCTTT.

This chain uses TRBV5-1 with TRBJ2-1, with 9 positions matching TRBD2. This CDR3 has 15 residues. Germline V gene sequence: CDR1 SGHRS, CDR2 YFSETQ. Trimming cost V 0 bases and J 5 bases; bases outside gene matches: 3. CDR3 in DNA: TGCGCCAGCAGCTTGGCCGGCGGGGGGGACAATGAGCAGTTCTTC. Translated: CASSLAGGGDNEQFF.

This chain joins TRBV5-1 and TRBJ2-5; 16 bases line up with TRBD2. The length of the CDR3 is 17 residues. Germline trimming cut 3 bases from V and 4 bases from J; bases unmatched to any gene: 6. Germline values: CDR1 SGHRS, CDR2 YFSETQ. The CDR3 nucleotides read TGCGCCAGCAGCTCCGGGACTAGCGGGGGGGCTTTAGAGACCCAGTACTTC. Its protein is CASSSGTSGGALETQYF.

The rearrangement links TRBV19 to TRBJ1-4; no clear D. The germline CDR1 and CDR2 sequences are LNHDA and SQIVND (reference sequence). V lost 7 bases and J 4 bases, leaving 10 bases between the germline ends. The length of the CDR3 is 13 residues. CDR3 DNA sequence: TGTGCCAGTAACAGACGGAATAATGAAAAACTGTTTTTT. This codes for CASNRRNNEKLFF.

The genes are TRBV7-2 and TRBJ2-7, with D perhaps TRBD2 (5 bases). Trimming cost V 5 bases and J 7 bases, with 18 bases left between them. This CDR3 is built from 14 residues. Germline lookup yields CDR1 SGHTA and CDR2 FQGNSA. CDR3 coding DNA: TGTGCCAGCAGCCTGGGGAAGGGAGCCATGGAGCAGTACTTC. Protein: CASSLGKGAMEQYF.

The chain carries TRBV5-4 and TRBJ1-1, with 7 nucleotides matching TRBD1. CDR1 is SGHNT, CDR2 YYREEE, per germline (reference sequence). V dropped 2 bases and J dropped 1; count of bases not matched to a gene: 20. This CDR3 comprises 20 residues. DNA of the CDR3: TGTGCCAGCAGCTTTGATCTTCTTCGGGACAGACCGCTCGGGAACACTGAAGCTTTCTTT. It codes for CASSFDLLRDRPLGNTEAFF.

On this clone: Other DNA sequences within the sample encode an identical CDR3. The gene calls are TRBV6-1 and TRBJ1-2, with D tentatively TRBD1 (5 bases). Trimming pared 2 bases from V and 6 bases from J, leaving 10 bases between. CDR3 size: 13 residues. Germline-derived CDR1 and CDR2 are MNHNS and SASEGT. In DNA form, the CDR3 reads TGTGCCAGCAGTGAATATCTGGACAATGGCTACACCTTC. This gives the protein CASSEYLDNGYTF.

The chain carries TRBV28 and TRBJ1-1; D ambiguous. Trimming took off 3 bases at V and 7 bases at J, with 3 bases between the two ends. Germline lookup yields CDR1 MDHEN and CDR2 SYDVKM. The CDR3 loop spans 10 amino acids. CDR3 bases: TGTGCCAGCAGTTTTATTGAAGCTTTCTTT. As protein: CASSFIEAFF.

The chain uses TRBV7-2 and TRBJ1-3, with D tentatively TRBD1 (5 bases). V was pared by 3 bases and J by 2 bases, with 17 bases between. CDR1 and CDR2 (germline): SGHTA, FQGNSA. There are 17 residues in the CDR3. The CDR3 region is CASSFGASRSAGNTIYF. The CDR3 DNA sequence: TGTGCCAGCAGCTTTGGGGCTTCACGATCGGCTGGAAACACCATATATTTT.

The V and J genes are TRBV5-1 and TRBJ2-2; a weak D match, TRBD1 (6 bases). CDR3 length equals 13 residues. Per the germline V gene, CDR1 is SGHRS and CDR2 is YFSETQ. V dropped 3 bases and J dropped 5 bases, with 8 bases sitting between them. CDR3: CASSYTGTGELFF. CDR3 DNA sequence: TGCGCCAGCAGCTACACAGGGACCGGGGAGCTGTTTTTT.

The chain couples TRBV10-3 to TRBJ2-7; D call uncertain. The CDR3 length is 13 residues. From germline, CDR1 is ENHRY and CDR2 SYGVKD. V dropped 2 bases and J dropped 2 bases, with 7 bases sitting between them. The CDR3 DNA reads TGTGCCATCAGTGAGGGAGCCACCTACGAGCAGTACTTC. It yields the protein CAISEGATYEQYF.

A few counts support this clone. CDR3 DNA sequence: TGTGCCAGCAGTTTACAGGGACGAGGCTACACCTTC. Its translation: CASSLQGRGYTF. The chain is built from TRBV6-6 and TRBJ1-2; D may be TRBD1 (6 bases). Trimming took off 4 bases at V and 8 bases at J, with 11 bases between the two ends. The V gene's germline CDR1 is MNHNY and CDR2 SVGAGI (reference sequence). This CDR3 is built from 12 residues.

The V gene is TRBV27, the J gene TRBJ1-1, with 7 bases matching TRBD1. The junction had 10 bases not matched to a gene; V was cut back by 4 bases and J by 2 bases. Per the germline V gene, CDR1 is MNHEY and CDR2 is SMNVEV (reference sequence). The CDR3 extends over 16 amino acids. The CDR3 reads CASSSLTGTVNTEAFF. CDR3 nucleotide sequence: TGTGCCAGCAGTTCACTTACCGGGACAGTTAACACTGAAGCTTTCTTT.

This chain uses TRBV18 with TRBJ2-3, with TRBD1 matching over 9 bases. Germline assignment: CDR1 KGHSH and CDR2 LQKENI. The CDR3 totals 16 residues. Trimming at V came to 4 bases and at J to 5 bases, leaving 10 bases not matched to a gene. The DNA for the CDR3 is TGTGCCAGCTCACTCCGGGACAGGGTCATGATAGATACGCAGTATTTT. Residues: CASSLRDRVMIDTQYF.

The J gene is TRBJ1-5, the V gene TRBV9, with TRBD1 matching 7 bases. The CDR3 is 15 residues long. After removal of 0 bases from V and 5 bases from J, the junction contained 5 bases not matched to a gene. The germline CDR1 and CDR2 sequences are SGDLS and YYNGEE. CDR3 nucleotides: TGTGCCAGCAGCGTAGGTGGACAGGCCTATCAGCCCCAGCATTTT. It codes for CASSVGGQAYQPQHF.

This chain joins TRBV5-4 and TRBJ2-7; D might be TRBD2 (5 bases). Trimming removed 0 bases at V and 5 bases at J, with 9 bases between. This CDR3 has 13 amino acids. The germline CDR1 and CDR2 sequences are SGHNT and YYREEE (reference sequence). The CDR3 here is CASSLDGMHEQYF. For the CDR3, the DNA is TGTGCCAGCAGCTTGGACGGGATGCACGAGCAGTACTTC.

J is TRBJ1-4 and V is TRBV19; D remains ambiguous. The CDR3 runs 15 residues. Germline CDR1 and CDR2: LNHDA and SQIVND (reference sequence). Trimming pared 6 bases from V and 0 bases from J, leaving 11 bases between. The CDR3 loop reads CASRGASATNEKLFF. DNA of the CDR3: TGTGCCAGTAGGGGAGCGTCTGCAACTAATGAAAAACTGTTTTTT.

The rearrangement uses TRBV4-3 and TRBJ2-2; D call uncertain. Germline V gene lookup returns CDR1 LGHNA and CDR2 YSLEER. Trimming shortened V by 0 bases and J by 6 bases, and 5 bases separated the two germline ends. The CDR3 is 13 amino acids. The CDR3 DNA is TGCGCCAGCAGCCAAGAGTCCGCCGGGGAGCTGTTTTTT. Amino acid sequence: CASSQESAGELFF.